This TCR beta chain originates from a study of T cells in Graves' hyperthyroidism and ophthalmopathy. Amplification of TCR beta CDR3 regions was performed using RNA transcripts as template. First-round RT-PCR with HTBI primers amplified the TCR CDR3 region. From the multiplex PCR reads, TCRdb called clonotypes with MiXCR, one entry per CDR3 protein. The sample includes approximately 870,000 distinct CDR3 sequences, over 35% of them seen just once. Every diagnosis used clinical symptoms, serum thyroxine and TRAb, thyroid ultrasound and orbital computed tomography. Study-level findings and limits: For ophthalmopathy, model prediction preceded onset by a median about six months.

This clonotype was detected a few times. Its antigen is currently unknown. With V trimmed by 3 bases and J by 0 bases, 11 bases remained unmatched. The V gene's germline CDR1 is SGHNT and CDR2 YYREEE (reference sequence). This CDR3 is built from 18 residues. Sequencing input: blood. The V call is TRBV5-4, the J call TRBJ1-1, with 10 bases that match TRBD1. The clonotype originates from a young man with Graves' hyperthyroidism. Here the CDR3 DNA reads TGTGCCAGCAGCTGGAGGGACAGGGGCAACCTCATGAACACTGAAGCTTTCTTT. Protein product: CASSWRDRGNLMNTEAFF.